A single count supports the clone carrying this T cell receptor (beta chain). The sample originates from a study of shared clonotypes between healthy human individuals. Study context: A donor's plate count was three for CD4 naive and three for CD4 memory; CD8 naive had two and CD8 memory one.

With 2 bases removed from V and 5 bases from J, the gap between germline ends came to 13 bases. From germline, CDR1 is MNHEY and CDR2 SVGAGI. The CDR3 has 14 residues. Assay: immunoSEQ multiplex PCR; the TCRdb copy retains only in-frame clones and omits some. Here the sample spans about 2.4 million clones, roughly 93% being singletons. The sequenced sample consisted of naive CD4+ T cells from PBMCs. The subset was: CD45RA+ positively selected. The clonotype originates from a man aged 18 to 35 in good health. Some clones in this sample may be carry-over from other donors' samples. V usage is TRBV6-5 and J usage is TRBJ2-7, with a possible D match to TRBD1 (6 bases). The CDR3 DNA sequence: TGTGCCAGCAGTTACCGACAGGTTTTTCACGAGCAGTACTTC. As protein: CASSYRQVFHEQYF.